A selection of T cell receptor beta chains follows, all from one sample in a study of PD-1 blockade in classical Hodgkin lymphoma. Clones were sequenced by immunoSEQ multiplex PCR, and TCRdb holds only the in-frame ones, with some missing. The table records about 90,000 clones, roughly nine tenths of them present only once. The source was peripheral blood mononuclear cells (PBMCs), collected before the second cycle of nivolumab. Every receptor here comes from a human donor with classical Hodgkin lymphoma. The CDR3 runs from the conserved cysteine through the conserved F or W. D genes are given only for firm matches. Expanded clones are given a class, and other clones once, few, many or no size at all.

d_call | j_call | clone_size | v_call | cdr3_aa | cdr3_nt
TRBD2 | TRBJ2-7 | NA | TRBV27 | CASSLNGGSREQYF | TGTGCCAGCAGTCTTAACGGGGGGTCCCGCGAGCAGTACTTC
NA | TRBJ2-1 | NA | TRBV4-1 | CASSQSGTAGVHEQFF | TGCGCCAGCAGCCAATCCGGGACTGCCGGTGTGCATGAGCAGTTCTTC
NA | TRBJ1-3 | few | TRBV9 | CASSVYNWDPGNTIYF | TGTGCCAGCAGCGTTTATAACTGGGACCCTGGAAACACCATATATTTT
NA | TRBJ2-7 | NA | TRBV6-1 | CASSPAGPRYEQYF | TGTGCCAGCAGCCCGGCGGGACCGCGCTACGAGCAGTACTTC
TRBD2 | TRBJ2-7 | once | TRBV4-1 | CASSQGAGFSYEQYF | TGCGCCAGCAGCCAAGGAGCGGGGTTTTCCTACGAGCAGTACTTC
NA | TRBJ2-1 | NA | TRBV6-6 | CASTDRDTYNEQFF | TGTGCCAGCACCGATAGGGACACATACAATGAGCAGTTCTTC
NA | TRBJ2-3 | NA | TRBV6-5 | CASSGQYF | TGTGCCAGCAGTGGACAGTATTTT
TRBD2 | TRBJ2-1 | NA | TRBV7-2 | CASSTGLDNEQFF | TGTGCCAGCAGCACGGGACTAGACAATGAGCAGTTCTTC
NA | TRBJ2-7 | NA | TRBV28 | CASSLVLDEQYF | TGTGCCAGCAGTTTAGTATTGGACGAGCAGTACTTC
NA | TRBJ1-4 | NA | TRBV28 | CASSPRREINEKLFF | TGTGCCAGCAGCCCGAGGAGAGAAATTAATGAAAAACTGTTTTTT
TRBD1 | TRBJ2-6 | NA | TRBV5-3 | CARSWGQGISGANVLTF | TGTGCCAGAAGTTGGGGACAGGGGATTTCTGGGGCCAACGTCCTGACTTTC
TRBD1 | TRBJ1-1 | NA | TRBV10-2 | CASSRQGLAEAFF | TGCGCCAGCAGCAGACAGGGACTAGCTGAAGCTTTCTTT
TRBD2 | TRBJ2-5 | NA | TRBV7-8 | CASSFPSGYKETQYF | TGTGCCAGCAGCTTCCCTAGCGGGTATAAAGAGACCCAGTACTTC
TRBD1 | TRBJ1-1 | NA | TRBV27 | CASSSYRGSTEAFF | TGTGCCAGCAGTTCGTACAGGGGAAGCACTGAAGCTTTCTTT
NA | TRBJ1-4 | NA | TRBV7-9 | CASSLIFGIGATNEKLFF | TGTGCCAGCAGCCTTATTTTTGGAATAGGAGCAACTAATGAAAAACTGTTTTTT
TRBD1 | TRBJ2-7 | NA | TRBV27 | CASSFGQGSYEQYF | TGTGCCAGCAGTTTTGGACAGGGCTCCTACGAGCAGTACTTC
NA | TRBJ2-6 | NA | TRBV7-9 | CASSLFGTFYGANVLTF | TGTGCCAGCAGCTTATTCGGGACATTTTATGGGGCCAACGTCCTGACTTTC
TRBD1 | TRBJ2-7 | NA | TRBV18 | CASSPRQGAWYEQYF | TGTGCCAGCTCCCCCCGACAGGGGGCGTGGTACGAGCAGTACTTC
NA | TRBJ2-1 | NA | TRBV13 | CASSYSDLNEQFF | TGTGCCAGCAGCTATTCGGATCTCAATGAGCAGTTCTTC
NA | TRBJ2-3 | NA | TRBV7-9 | CASSSTVSSTDTQYF | TGTGCCAGCAGCTCGACAGTATCTAGCACAGATACGCAGTATTTT
NA | TRBJ1-5 | NA | TRBV5-8 | CASSRNSNQPQHF | TGTGCCAGCAGTAGGAACAGCAATCAGCCCCAGCATTTT
NA | TRBJ2-1 | NA | TRBV2 | CASSFIESSYNEQFF | TGTGCCAGCAGTTTTATTGAGAGCTCCTACAATGAGCAGTTCTTC
NA | TRBJ2-7 | NA | TRBV21-1 | CASSAPNEQYF | TGTGCCAGCAGCGCTCCTAACGAGCAGTACTTC
NA | TRBJ2-3 | once | TRBV29-1 | CSVERTNTDTQYF | TGCAGCGTTGAAAGGACAAACACAGATACGCAGTATTTT
NA | TRBJ1-4 | NA | TRBV28 | CASISQGRWDNEKLFF | TGTGCCAGCATCTCCCAAGGGAGGTGGGATAATGAAAAACTGTTTTTT
NA | TRBJ2-4 | NA | TRBV5-1 | CASSFSPEEIQYF | TGCGCCAGCAGCTTCTCCCCCGAGGAAATTCAGTACTTC
TRBD2 | TRBJ2-7 | NA | TRBV2 | CAIRTSGSYEQYF | TGTGCCATCCGGACTAGCGGGAGTTACGAGCAGTACTTC
TRBD1 | TRBJ2-7 | NA | TRBV5-1 | CASSTSGGQGVYEQYF | TGCGCCAGCAGCACGTCCGGCGGACAGGGGGTCTACGAGCAGTACTTC
NA | TRBJ2-7 | NA | TRBV19 | CATTPGPRDF | TGTGCCACCACACCGGGGCCGCGGGACTTC
TRBD1 | TRBJ1-6 | NA | TRBV28 | CASSLTTGALSNSPLHF | TGTGCCAGCAGCCTAACCACAGGGGCGCTCAGTAATTCACCCCTCCACTTT
NA | TRBJ2-7 | NA | TRBV5-4 | CASSLPGLGSYEQYF | TGTGCCAGCAGCTTACCCGGACTTGGCTCCTACGAGCAGTACTTC
NA | TRBJ2-7 | NA | TRBV5-5 | CASSLLYSPYEQYF | TGTGCCAGCAGCCTCCTGTACAGCCCCTACGAGCAGTACTTC
TRBD1 | TRBJ1-1 | NA | TRBV19 | CASSALRQGNTEAFF | TGTGCCAGTAGTGCATTACGACAGGGGAACACTGAAGCTTTCTTT
NA | TRBJ1-5 | NA | TRBV28 | CASNVPPGSDQPQHF | TGTGCCAGCAATGTTCCGCCAGGGTCAGATCAGCCCCAGCATTTT
TRBD2 | TRBJ2-3 | NA | TRBV4-1 | CASSTQTSGSIIYTDTQYF | TGCGCCAGCAGCACGCAGACTAGCGGGAGTATTATATACACAGATACGCAGTATTTT
NA | TRBJ2-5 | NA | TRBV28 | CATTEEPETQYF | TGTGCCACCACGGAGGAGCCAGAGACCCAGTACTTC
NA | TRBJ1-6 | few | TRBV7-9 | CASSLEEAPSPLHF | TGTGCCAGCAGCTTAGAGGAGGCGCCCTCACCCCTCCACTTT